What follows is one TCR beta chain and its context. Its antigen remains unknown. Libraries used 5'RACE template switching adding universal primer site and UMIs. No DNA is given; TCRdb re-called the 5' RACE reads and lists each CDR3 protein once. The sample totals 440,000 or so distinct CDR3 sequences; its top ten clones hold approximately 7%. This sample is part of a study of T cells expressing NK-cell markers. The CDR3 totals 16 residues. The study, taken as a whole, reports: It remained uncertain whether the expanded NKG2C+ T cell clones were specific for HCMV antigens. Several donors showed these clonotypes also leading the CD3+CD56-NKG2C+ fraction.

This chain uses TRBV12-3 or TRBV12-4 with TRBJ1-5. The sequence came from a woman aged 18 to 75 in good health. The sample taken for sequencing was blood T cells: a sorted CD56 or NKG2C T cell subset, CD4+ or CD8+ T cells, or bulk PBMC T cells (not recorded which). The CDR3 region is CASSPRGGVSNQPQHF.